This TCR beta chain is from a study of human T cells and chemical hapten exposure. Study-wide results and caveats: Versus controls, significantly more large CDR3 similarity clusters arose from expanded TCRs.

This clonotype was seen a handful of times. Antigen unknown. This CDR3 contains 14 residues. Trimming stripped 3 bases from V and 4 bases from J, with 11 bases between. Germline assignment: CDR1 MRHNA and CDR2 SNTAGT. Time point specified: patch test 1, 2 weeks after DPC sensitization. Treatment indicated: therapeutic diphenylcyclopropenone sensitization with weekly scalp DPC. Blood was collected ahead of every patch test applied. TCRdb independently ran MiXCR on the RACE reads; one entry per CDR3 protein. Among some 79,000 distinct CDR3 sequences listed, roughly 7.6% were seen once. The starting material was whole blood, obtained in connection with sensitization to the hapten diphenylcyclopropenone (DPC). The chain carries TRBV6-4 and TRBJ2-3; D is possibly TRBD1 or TRBD2 (5 bases each). This receptor was taken from a woman aged 25 to 39 with alopecia areata. Some clones in this sample may be carry-over from other donors' samples. CDR3 DNA sequence: TGTGCCAGCAGTGAAGGGGACGAAGCAGATACGCAGTATTTT. Its translation is CASSEGDEADTQYF.